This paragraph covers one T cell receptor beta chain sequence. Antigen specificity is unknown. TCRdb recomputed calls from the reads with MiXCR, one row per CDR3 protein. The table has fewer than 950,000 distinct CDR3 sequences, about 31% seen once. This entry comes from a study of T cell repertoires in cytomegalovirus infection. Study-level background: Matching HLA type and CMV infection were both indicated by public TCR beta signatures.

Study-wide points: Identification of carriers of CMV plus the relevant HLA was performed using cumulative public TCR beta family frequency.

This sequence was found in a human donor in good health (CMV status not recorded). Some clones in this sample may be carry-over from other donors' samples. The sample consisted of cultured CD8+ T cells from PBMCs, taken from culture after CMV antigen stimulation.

The CDR3 DNA reads TGTGCCAGCATACATGGGCCGGGTTCACCCCTCCACTTT. Translation: CASIHGPGSPLHF. J is TRBJ1-6 and V is TRBV6-1; no definite D call. The CDR3 is 13 residues long. The germline CDR1 and CDR2 sequences are MNHNS and SASEGT. V was cut by 7 bases and J by 9 bases, with 13 bases left in between.